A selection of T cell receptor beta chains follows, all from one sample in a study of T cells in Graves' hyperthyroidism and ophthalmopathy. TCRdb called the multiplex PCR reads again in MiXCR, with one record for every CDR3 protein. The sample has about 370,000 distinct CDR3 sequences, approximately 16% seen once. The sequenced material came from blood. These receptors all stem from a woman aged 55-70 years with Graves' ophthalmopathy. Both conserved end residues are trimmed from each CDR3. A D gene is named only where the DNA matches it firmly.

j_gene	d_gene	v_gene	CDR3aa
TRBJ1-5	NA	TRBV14	ASSQDRRRSNQPQH
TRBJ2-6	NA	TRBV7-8	ASSLDALAHPSGANVLT
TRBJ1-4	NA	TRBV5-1	ASSLMGEINEKLF
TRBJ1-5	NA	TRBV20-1	SASPQGFRSNQPQH
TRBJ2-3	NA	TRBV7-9	ASNLNSGGVTDTQY
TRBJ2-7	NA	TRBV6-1	ASSDLRGSYEQY
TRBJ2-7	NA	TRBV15	ATSPRVSYEQY
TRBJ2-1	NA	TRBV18	ASSPSQSNEQF
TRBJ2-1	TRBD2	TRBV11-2	ASRGLAGGSPEQF
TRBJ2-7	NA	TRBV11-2	ASSLVGGTYEQY
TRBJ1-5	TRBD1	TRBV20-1	SALDRVNQPQH
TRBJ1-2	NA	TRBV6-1	ASSASGAGDYGYT
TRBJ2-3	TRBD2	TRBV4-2	ASSPTSGRAADTQY
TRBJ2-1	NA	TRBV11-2	ASSPWNEQF
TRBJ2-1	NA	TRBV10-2	ASSVVGTPYNEQF
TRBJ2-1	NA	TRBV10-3	AISEGLQGGFYNEQF
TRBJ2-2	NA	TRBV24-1	ATSDAGTMF
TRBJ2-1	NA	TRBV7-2	ASSLVRPAGGEQF
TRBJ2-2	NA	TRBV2	ASSEARRNTGELF
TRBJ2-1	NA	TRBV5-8	ASSLGDVRYNEQF
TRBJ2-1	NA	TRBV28	ASEAFNEQF
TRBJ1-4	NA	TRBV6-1	ASSESGGLGEKLF
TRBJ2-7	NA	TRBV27	ASSSPSGFFWEQY
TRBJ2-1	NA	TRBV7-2	ASSHLPGEEGYDNEQF
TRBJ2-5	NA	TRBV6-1	ASSSRAPGETQY
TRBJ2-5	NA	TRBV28	ASSSNSRTQY
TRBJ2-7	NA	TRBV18	ASSPQDSYEQY
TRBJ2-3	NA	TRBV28	ASSLPPNRVSTDTQY
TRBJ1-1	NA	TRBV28	ASRKGGKGPEAF
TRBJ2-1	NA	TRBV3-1	ATRGGQSSYNEQF
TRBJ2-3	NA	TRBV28	ASTSGILDTQY
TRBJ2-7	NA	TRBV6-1	ASAAGLSYEQY
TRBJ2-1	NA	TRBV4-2	ASSPYRSEYEQF
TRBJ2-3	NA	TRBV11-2	ASSPVVGTQY
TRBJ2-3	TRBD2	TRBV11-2	ASSLLGSGRTTDTQY
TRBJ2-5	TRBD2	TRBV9	ASSEGLAGTYQETQY
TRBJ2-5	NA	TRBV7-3	ASSLGPGGGSETQY